These T cell receptor beta chains were read from a single sample in a study of blood T cell repertoires in COVID-19. Sequenced by immunoSEQ multiplex PCR; TCRdb stores in-frame clones only, minus some. The sample consists of 400,000 or so clones, around nine tenths of them appearing once. Sequences were obtained from peripheral blood. The source of these receptors is a man aged 18 to 30 with COVID-19, enrolled during active disease. Each CDR3 is given with its conserved first and last residue. The order of the fields is CDR3 protein, CDR3 DNA, clone size, J gene, V gene, D gene, CDR3 length. D genes are given only for firm matches. Only part of the rows carry a size: once, few, many, or a class if the clone is expanded.

CASRAAGGDTEAFF	TGTGCCAGCAGGGCTGCGGGAGGGGACACTGAAGCTTTCTTT	NA	TRBJ1-1	TRBV11-2	NA	14
CASSPYRTEINEQFF	TGTGCCAGCAGTCCCTACAGGACAGAAATTAATGAGCAGTTCTTC	NA	TRBJ2-1	TRBV27	NA	15
CASSLDQGAATEAFF	TGTGCCAGCAGCTTAGATCAGGGGGCGGCCACTGAAGCTTTCTTT	once	TRBJ1-1	TRBV11-3	TRBD1	15
CASGSQVPSSPLHF	TGTGCTAGTGGTTCTCAGGTACCATCCTCACCCCTCCACTTT	NA	TRBJ1-6	TRBV12-5	NA	14
CASSVTSDTQYF	TGTGCCAGCAGCGTGACATCAGATACGCAGTATTTT	NA	TRBJ2-3	TRBV9	NA	12
CASSQGGLLNEKLFF	TGTGCCAGCAGCCAAGGGGGACTTCTAAATGAAAAACTGTTTTTT	NA	TRBJ1-4	TRBV3-1/TRBV3-2	NA	15
CASAPGQGGYNEQFF	TGTGCCAGCGCACCGGGACAGGGTGGGTACAATGAGCAGTTCTTC	NA	TRBJ2-1	TRBV18	TRBD1	15
CASSDSGELFF	TGTGCCAGCAGCGACTCCGGGGAGCTGTTTTTT	NA	TRBJ2-2	TRBV7-6	NA	11
CASSFGIAATYEQYF	TGTGCCAGCAGCTTTGGGATAGCGGCAACCTACGAGCAGTACTTC	NA	TRBJ2-7	TRBV5-4	NA	15
CASSPSTGSNQPQHF	TGTGCCAGCAGTCCATCTACAGGGAGCAATCAGCCCCAGCATTTT	NA	TRBJ1-5	TRBV2	NA	15
CASSENEGGKLFF	TGTGCCAGCAGCGAAAACGAGGGAGGAAAACTGTTTTTT	NA	TRBJ1-4	TRBV6-4	NA	13
CSVPKTDGETQYF	TGCAGCGTCCCAAAGACAGATGGGGAGACCCAGTACTTC	NA	TRBJ2-5	TRBV29-1	NA	13
CASSLNSGDEQYF	TGTGCCAGCAGCTTAAACTCGGGGGACGAGCAGTACTTC	NA	TRBJ2-7	TRBV7-3	NA	13
CATSDPPVSYGYTF	TGTGCCACCAGTGACCCCCCCGTCTCCTATGGCTACACCTTC	NA	TRBJ1-2	TRBV24-1	NA	14
CASSFHPGELFF	TGTGCCAGCAGCTTCCATCCCGGGGAGCTGTTTTTT	few	TRBJ2-2	TRBV7-9	NA	12
CASSLEAREIYNSPLHF	TGTGCCAGCAGCTTAGAAGCCAGGGAAATATATAATTCACCCCTCCACTTT	few	TRBJ1-6	TRBV7-6	NA	17
CASSEGGPEETQYF	TGCGCCAGCAGTGAAGGGGGACCCGAAGAGACCCAGTACTTC	NA	TRBJ2-5	TRBV10-1	NA	14
CASSLSGGTGHGYTF	TGTGCCAGCAGTTTATCGGGAGGGACAGGGCATGGCTACACCTTC	NA	TRBJ1-2	TRBV27	TRBD1	15
CASSGDTRTQYF	TGTGCCAGCAGCGGGGACACTCGGACCCAGTACTTC	NA	TRBJ2-5	TRBV7-6	NA	12
CASSPESAGGPHEQYF	TGTGCCAGCTCACCAGAGTCGGCGGGAGGTCCCCACGAGCAGTACTTC	NA	TRBJ2-7	TRBV18	TRBD2	16
CASRRRLEISYEQYF	TGCGCCAGCAGGCGGCGGCTAGAAATTTCCTACGAGCAGTACTTC	NA	TRBJ2-7	TRBV5-1	NA	15
CASSLASGVSYEQYF	TGTGCCAGCAGCTTAGCGAGCGGGGTCTCCTACGAGCAGTACTTC	NA	TRBJ2-7	TRBV7-2	TRBD2	15
CATSRDQDREAFF	TGTGCCACCAGCAGAGATCAGGACAGGGAGGCTTTCTTT	NA	TRBJ1-1	TRBV15	TRBD1	13
CASGLVRGLRTGELFF	TGTGCTAGTGGTTTGGTACGCGGACTGCGGACCGGGGAGCTGTTTTTT	NA	TRBJ2-2	TRBV12-5	NA	16
CASSPRQGEAFF	TGTGCCAGCTCACCGAGACAGGGGGAAGCTTTCTTT	NA	TRBJ1-1	TRBV18	TRBD1	12
CASSPQGQGIGSGANVLTF	TGTGCCAGCTCACCACAGGGACAGGGCATCGGCTCTGGGGCCAACGTCCTGACTTTC	once	TRBJ2-6	TRBV18	TRBD1	19
CASSLSIAYEQYF	TGTGCCAGCAGTTTATCGATAGCCTACGAGCAGTACTTC	NA	TRBJ2-7	TRBV27	NA	13
CASSLGGIQSTDTQYF	TGTGCCAGCAGCTTAGGTGGTATTCAGAGCACAGATACGCAGTATTTT	NA	TRBJ2-3	TRBV7-7	NA	16
CASSLASASQETQYF	TGCGCCAGCAGCTTAGCTAGCGCGAGCCAAGAGACCCAGTACTTC	NA	TRBJ2-5	TRBV5-1	NA	15
CASSNDRVYEQYF	TGTGCCAGCAGTAACGACAGGGTCTACGAGCAGTACTTC	NA	TRBJ2-7	TRBV2	TRBD1	13
CASSIAGNSVTQYF	TGTGCCAGTAGTATAGCGGGAAACTCAGTGACCCAGTACTTC	NA	TRBJ2-5	TRBV19	NA	14
CASSFLLASGGTGELFF	TGTGCCAGCAGCTTTTTGTTGGCTAGCGGGGGGACCGGGGAGCTGTTTTTT	NA	TRBJ2-2	TRBV11-2	TRBD2	17
CASSPNILAGGYYEQYF	TGCGCCAGCAGCCCAAACATCCTAGCGGGAGGGTACTACGAGCAGTACTTC	NA	TRBJ2-7	TRBV5-1	TRBD2	17
CAISDPGQGTYEQYF	TGTGCCATCAGTGATCCGGGACAGGGTACCTACGAGCAGTACTTC	NA	TRBJ2-7	TRBV10-3	TRBD1	15
CASSYGQGPTEAFF	TGTGCCAGCAGTTACGGACAGGGCCCCACTGAAGCTTTCTTT	NA	TRBJ1-1	TRBV6-6	TRBD1	14
CATSRETGQNTEAFF	TGTGCCACCAGCAGGGAGACAGGACAGAACACTGAAGCTTTCTTT	NA	TRBJ1-1	TRBV15	NA	15
CASSIGTTYEQYF	TGTGCCAGCAGCATCGGGACAACCTACGAGCAGTACTTC	NA	TRBJ2-7	TRBV7-2	NA	13
CASSVSPGYGYTF	TGTGCCAGCAGCGTTAGTCCAGGGTATGGCTACACCTTC	NA	TRBJ1-2	TRBV9	NA	13